The rows below give T cell receptor beta chains drawn from one sample of a study of T-cell reconstitution after alpha-beta-depleted transplantation in children. TCRdb used MiXCR to reprocess the PCR reads, holding one entry per CDR3 protein. The data hold approximately 1,000,000 distinct CDR3 sequences, with roughly 29% observed a single time. Sequenced here: PBMCs, mostly from graft donor cells, sampled 360 days after TCRalphabeta/CD19-depleted stem cell transplant. Source of these receptors: a boy under two years old who had a stem cell transplant for SCID, so the T cells may come from the graft donor. CDR3s include the opening cysteine and the closing phenylalanine or tryptophan.

CASSLRNMNTEAFF | TRBJ1-1 | TRBV5-1
CASSFPSGGAGDTQYF | TRBJ2-3 | TRBV27
CSARDGTKRGNQPQHF | TRBJ1-5 | TRBV20-1
CASSLLGQGSYNSPLHF | TRBJ1-6 | TRBV5-1
CASSHDRSTGELFF | TRBJ2-2 | TRBV19
CASSLRWETQYF | TRBJ2-5 | TRBV7-9
CASSYDRVPTDTQYF | TRBJ2-3 | TRBV9
CSARTGPRGTQYF | TRBJ2-5 | TRBV20-1
CASSLGRPSYQETQYF | TRBJ2-5 | TRBV7-9
CASSPIEWQPQETQYF | TRBJ2-5 | TRBV28
CASSLEADYEQYF | TRBJ2-7 | TRBV5-1
CASSLSGGAFPRGF | TRBJ2-1 | TRBV6-2/TRBV6-3
CASSFRQGEGEKLFF | TRBJ1-4 | TRBV12-3/TRBV12-4
CASNPGRDEQYF | TRBJ2-7 | TRBV11-2
CASSLIWGAEETQYF | TRBJ2-5 | TRBV12-3/TRBV12-4
CASSPWRADTQYF | TRBJ2-3 | TRBV12-3/TRBV12-4
CASSVELGDEQYF | TRBJ2-7 | TRBV5-1
CSARTFTGLNTEAFF | TRBJ1-1 | TRBV20-1
CASSQDLGTGGLEQYF | TRBJ2-7 | TRBV4-3
CASSLASSNEAFF | TRBJ1-1 | TRBV12-3/TRBV12-4
CASSQDITSGGLAPETQYF | TRBJ2-5 | TRBV4-2
CASSQYPRGVETQYF | TRBJ2-5 | TRBV4-3
CASSSVGPRHLAIQETQYF | TRBJ2-5 | TRBV5-1
CASSIESGAGTEAFF | TRBJ1-1 | TRBV19
CASSPSRDRAYNEQFF | TRBJ2-1 | TRBV18
CARFTDTQYF | TRBJ2-3 | TRBV21-1
CASSRQLGTGDSYEQYF | TRBJ2-7 | TRBV4-3
CASSFPGQSSAGELFF | TRBJ2-2 | TRBV7-6
CASSFQGKETQYF | TRBJ2-5 | TRBV5-1
CASSQGRGQGSYEQYF | TRBJ2-7 | TRBV4-1
CASSQRTGANYGYTF | TRBJ1-2 | TRBV12-3/TRBV12-4
CASSFWWGQRGHEQYF | TRBJ2-7 | TRBV5-5
CASSQWTSGADTQYF | TRBJ2-3 | TRBV5-1
CASNEGPAGAFYEQYF | TRBJ2-7 | TRBV2
CSVGLRRPGGSYEQYF | TRBJ2-7 | TRBV29-1
CSARPGREMDTQYF | TRBJ2-3 | TRBV20-1
CASSPGASEVETQYF | TRBJ2-5 | TRBV7-8